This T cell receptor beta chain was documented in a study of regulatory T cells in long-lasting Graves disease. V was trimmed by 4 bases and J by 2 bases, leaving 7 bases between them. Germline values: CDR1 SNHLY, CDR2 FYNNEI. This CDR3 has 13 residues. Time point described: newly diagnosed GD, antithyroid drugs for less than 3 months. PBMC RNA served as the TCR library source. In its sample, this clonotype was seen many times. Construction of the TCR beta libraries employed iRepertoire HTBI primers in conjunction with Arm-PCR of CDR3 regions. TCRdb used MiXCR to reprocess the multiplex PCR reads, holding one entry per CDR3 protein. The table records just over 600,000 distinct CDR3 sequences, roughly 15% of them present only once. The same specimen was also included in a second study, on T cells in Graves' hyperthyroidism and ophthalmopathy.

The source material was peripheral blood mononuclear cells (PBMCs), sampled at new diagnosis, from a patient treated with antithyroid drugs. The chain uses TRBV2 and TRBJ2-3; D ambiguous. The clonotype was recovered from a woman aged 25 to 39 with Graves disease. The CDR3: CASSGQDTDTQYF. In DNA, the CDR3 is TGTGCCAGCAGTGGGCAGGACACAGATACGCAGTATTTT.